This T cell receptor (beta chain) came from a study of cytomegalovirus exposure and HLA in healthy donors. CDR3 length equals 15 residues. Deletions cut 11 bases from V and 0 bases from J, with 17 bases between. Germline CDR1 reads MNHNS; CDR2 reads SASEGT. The primer mix had 60 Vbeta and 13 Jbeta primers. Assay used: immunoSEQ multiplex PCR; TCRdb lists only in-frame clones, some missing. There are some 110,000 clones in the sample; roughly 80% occur only once, and 2.5% lies in the top ten. The sequencing sample was made of PBMCs. The origin of this receptor is a man in his forties or fifties in good health and CMV-seronegative. The chain couples TRBV6-1 to TRBJ1-5; maybe TRBD1 (6 bases). CDR3 DNA: TGTGCCGCACGGGAGGACAGAGTTAGCAATCAGCCCCAGCATTTT. This codes for CAAREDRVSNQPQHF.